This T cell receptor beta chain was retrieved from a study of blood T cell repertoires in COVID-19. In the original processing: Cell counts per sample came from amplifying reference gene primers. Assay used: immunoSEQ multiplex PCR; TCRdb lists only in-frame clones, some missing. V and J calls and clone size are copied from that table; D and trimming were computed from the DNA. Among some 240,000 clones listed, 82% were seen once. CDR1 and CDR2 (germline): MRHNA, SNTAGT. Trimming removed 0 bases at V and 8 bases at J, with 14 bases between. The length of the CDR3 is 15 residues. Source material: peripheral blood. The chain employs TRBV6-4 and TRBJ2-1, with D perhaps matching TRBD2 (6 bases). The receptor's source is a woman in her seventies with COVID-19, enrolled during active disease. Here the CDR3 DNA reads TGTGCCAGCAGTGACTCGTCCGGGGGAGCATATGAGCAGTTCTTC. It specifies CASSDSSGGAYEQFF.